This T cell receptor (beta chain) stems from a study of blood T cell repertoires in COVID-19. At the level of the study: There were acute and convalescent COVID-19 samples, and they came from the United States, Italy and Spain. Nucleic acid was either cDNA or gDNA, and it came from T cells, B-cell-depleted T cells, or PBMCs.

In the original workflow: The assay estimated nucleated cells by amplifying reference gene primers. Clones were read by immunoSEQ multiplex PCR, and TCRdb kept only the in-frame ones, dropping some. The D gene and trimming were derived from the DNA, and the V and J assignments and clone size from that table. The sample holds a few hundred thousand clones, 80% to 90% seen once. CDR1 and CDR2 (germline): GTSNPN, SVGIG (reference sequence). Trimming took off 2 bases at V and 0 bases at J, with 15 bases between the two ends. This CDR3 is built from 16 residues. V gene TRBV30 combines with J gene TRBJ2-3, with a tentative D call TRBD2 (5 bases). Sample: peripheral blood. This sequence originates from a man aged 30 to 39 with active or convalescent COVID-19. This chain's CDR3 is CAWSLAVAASTDTQYF. CDR3 nucleotides: TGTGCCTGGAGTCTAGCCGTAGCTGCCAGCACAGATACGCAGTATTTT.